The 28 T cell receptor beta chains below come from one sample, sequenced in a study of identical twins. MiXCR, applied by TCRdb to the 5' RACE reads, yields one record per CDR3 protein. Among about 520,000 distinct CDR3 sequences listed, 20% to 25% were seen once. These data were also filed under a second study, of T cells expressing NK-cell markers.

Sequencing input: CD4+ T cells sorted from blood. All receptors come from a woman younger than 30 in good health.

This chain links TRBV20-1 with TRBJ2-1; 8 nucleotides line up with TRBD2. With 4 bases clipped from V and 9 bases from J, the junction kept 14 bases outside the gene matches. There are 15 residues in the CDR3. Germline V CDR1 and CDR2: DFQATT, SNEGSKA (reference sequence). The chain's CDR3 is CSAKAPQGAGVEQFF. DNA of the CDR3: TGCAGTGCTAAAGCCCCCCAGGGAGCGGGGGTTGAGCAGTTCTTC.

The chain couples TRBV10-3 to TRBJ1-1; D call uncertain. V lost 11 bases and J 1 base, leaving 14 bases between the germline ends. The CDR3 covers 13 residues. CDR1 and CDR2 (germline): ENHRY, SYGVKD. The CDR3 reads CALRINQNTEAFF. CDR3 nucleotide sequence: TGTGCCCTCCGGATCAACCAGAACACTGAAGCTTTCTTT.

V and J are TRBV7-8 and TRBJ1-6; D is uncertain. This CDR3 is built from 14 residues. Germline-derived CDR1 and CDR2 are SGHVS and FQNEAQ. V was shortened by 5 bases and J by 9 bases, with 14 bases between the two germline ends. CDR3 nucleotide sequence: TGTGCCAGCAGCCGAGGACCGCCGATTTCACCCCTCCACTTT. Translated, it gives CASSRGPPISPLHF.

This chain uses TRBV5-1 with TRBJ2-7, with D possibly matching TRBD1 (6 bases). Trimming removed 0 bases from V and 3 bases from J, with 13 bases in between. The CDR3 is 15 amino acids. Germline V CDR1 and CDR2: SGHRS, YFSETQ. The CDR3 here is CASSLGGRGGYEQYF. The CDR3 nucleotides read TGCGCCAGCAGCTTGGGAGGCAGGGGCGGCTACGAGCAGTACTTC. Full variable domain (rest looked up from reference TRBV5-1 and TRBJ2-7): KAGVTQTPRYLIKTRGQQVTLSCSPISGHRSVSWYQQTPGQGLQFLFEYFSETQRNKGNFPGRFSGRQFSNSRSEMNVSTLELGDSALYLCASSLGGRGGYEQYFGPGTRLTVT.

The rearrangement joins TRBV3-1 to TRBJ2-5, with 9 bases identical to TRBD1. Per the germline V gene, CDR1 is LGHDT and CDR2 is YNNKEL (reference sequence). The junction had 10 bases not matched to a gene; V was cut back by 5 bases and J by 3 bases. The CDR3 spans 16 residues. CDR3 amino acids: CASSYYLQGAKETQYF. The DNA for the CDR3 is TGTGCCAGCAGCTATTATTTACAGGGGGCGAAAGAGACCCAGTACTTC.

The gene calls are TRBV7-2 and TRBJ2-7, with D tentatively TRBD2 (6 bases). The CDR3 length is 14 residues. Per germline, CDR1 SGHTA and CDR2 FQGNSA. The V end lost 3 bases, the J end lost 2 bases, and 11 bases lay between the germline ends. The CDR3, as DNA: TGTGCCAGCAGCTTGGGGACTCAAGCCTACGAGCAGTACTTC. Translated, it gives CASSLGTQAYEQYF.

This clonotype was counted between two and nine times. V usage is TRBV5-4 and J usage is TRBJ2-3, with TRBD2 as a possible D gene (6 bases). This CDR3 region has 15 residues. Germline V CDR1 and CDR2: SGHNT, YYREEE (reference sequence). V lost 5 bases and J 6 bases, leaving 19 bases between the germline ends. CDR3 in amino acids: CASRLWQGGTDTQYF. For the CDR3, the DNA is TGTGCCAGCAGGTTGTGGCAGGGAGGAACCGATACGCAGTATTTT.

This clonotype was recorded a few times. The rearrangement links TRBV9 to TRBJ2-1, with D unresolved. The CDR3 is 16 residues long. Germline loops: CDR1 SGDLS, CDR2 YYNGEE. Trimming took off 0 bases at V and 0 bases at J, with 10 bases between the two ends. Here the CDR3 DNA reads TGTGCCAGCAGCGTAGAGCAGGCCCGCTCCTACAATGAGCAGTTCTTC. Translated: CASSVEQARSYNEQFF.

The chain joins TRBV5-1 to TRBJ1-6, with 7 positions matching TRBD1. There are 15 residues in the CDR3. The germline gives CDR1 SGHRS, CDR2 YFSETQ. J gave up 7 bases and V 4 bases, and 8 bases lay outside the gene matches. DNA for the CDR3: TGCGCCAGCAGCGCTGACAGGGAGATCAATTCACCCCTCCACTTT. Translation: CASSADREINSPLHF.

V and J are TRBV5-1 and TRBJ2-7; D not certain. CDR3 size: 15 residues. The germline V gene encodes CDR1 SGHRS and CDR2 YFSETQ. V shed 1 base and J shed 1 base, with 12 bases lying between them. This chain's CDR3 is CASSLYSRDSYEQYF. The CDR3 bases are TGCGCCAGCAGCTTGTATTCTCGAGATTCCTACGAGCAGTACTTC. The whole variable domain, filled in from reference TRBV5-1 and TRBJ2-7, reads KAGVTQTPRYLIKTRGQQVTLSCSPISGHRSVSWYQQTPGQGLQFLFEYFSETQRNKGNFPGRFSGRQFSNSRSEMNVSTLELGDSALYLCASSLYSRDSYEQYFGPGTRLTVT.

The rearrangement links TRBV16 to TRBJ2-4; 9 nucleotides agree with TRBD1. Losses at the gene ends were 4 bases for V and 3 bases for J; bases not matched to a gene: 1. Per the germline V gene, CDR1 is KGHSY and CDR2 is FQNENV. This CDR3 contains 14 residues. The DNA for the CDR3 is TGTGCCAGCAGCCGGACAGGGGACAAAAACATTCAGTACTTC. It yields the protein CASSRTGDKNIQYF.

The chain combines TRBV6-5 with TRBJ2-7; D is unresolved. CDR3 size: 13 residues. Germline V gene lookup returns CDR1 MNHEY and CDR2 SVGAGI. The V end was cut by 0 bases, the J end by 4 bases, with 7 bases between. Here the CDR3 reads CASSYSPDYEQYF. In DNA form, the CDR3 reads TGTGCCAGCAGTTACTCCCCTGATTACGAGCAGTACTTC.

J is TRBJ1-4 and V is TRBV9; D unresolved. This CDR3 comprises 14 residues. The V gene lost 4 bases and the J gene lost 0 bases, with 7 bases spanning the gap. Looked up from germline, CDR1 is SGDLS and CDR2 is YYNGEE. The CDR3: CASSSSATNEKLFF. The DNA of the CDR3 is TGTGCCAGCAGCAGCTCGGCAACTAATGAAAAACTGTTTTTT.

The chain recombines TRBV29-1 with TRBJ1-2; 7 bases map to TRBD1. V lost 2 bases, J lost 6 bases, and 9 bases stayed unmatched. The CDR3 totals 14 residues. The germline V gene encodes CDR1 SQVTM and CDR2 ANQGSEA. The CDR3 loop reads CSVESRGQGDGYTF. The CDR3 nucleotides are TGCAGCGTTGAATCGAGAGGGCAGGGGGATGGCTACACCTTC.

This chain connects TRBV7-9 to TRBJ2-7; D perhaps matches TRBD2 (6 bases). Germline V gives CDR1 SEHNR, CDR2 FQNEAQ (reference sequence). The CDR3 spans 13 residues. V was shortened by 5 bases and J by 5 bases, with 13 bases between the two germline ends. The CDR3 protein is CASSPGAGDEQYF. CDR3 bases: TGTGCCAGCAGCCCGGGAGCGGGCGACGAGCAGTACTTC.

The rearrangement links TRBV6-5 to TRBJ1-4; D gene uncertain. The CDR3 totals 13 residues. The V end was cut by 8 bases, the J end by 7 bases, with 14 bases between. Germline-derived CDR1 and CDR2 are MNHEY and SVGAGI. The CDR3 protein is CASGSIAGEKLFF. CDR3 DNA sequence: TGTGCCAGCGGTTCAATAGCAGGTGAAAAACTGTTTTTT.

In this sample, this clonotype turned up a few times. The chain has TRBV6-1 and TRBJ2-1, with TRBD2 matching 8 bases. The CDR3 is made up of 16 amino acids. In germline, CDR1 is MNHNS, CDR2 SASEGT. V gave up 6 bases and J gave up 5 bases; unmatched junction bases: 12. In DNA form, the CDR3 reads TGTGCCAGCAGCGAAATAGCGGGACTATCGGACAATGAGCAGTTCTTC. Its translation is CASSEIAGLSDNEQFF.

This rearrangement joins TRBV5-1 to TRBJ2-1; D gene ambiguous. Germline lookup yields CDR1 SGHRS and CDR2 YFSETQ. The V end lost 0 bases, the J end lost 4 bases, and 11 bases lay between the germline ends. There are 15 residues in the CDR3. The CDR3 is CASSLGALTYNEQFF. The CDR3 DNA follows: TGCGCCAGCAGCTTGGGCGCACTTACTTACAATGAGCAGTTCTTC. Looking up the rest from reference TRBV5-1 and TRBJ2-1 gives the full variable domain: KAGVTQTPRYLIKTRGQQVTLSCSPISGHRSVSWYQQTPGQGLQFLFEYFSETQRNKGNFPGRFSGRQFSNSRSEMNVSTLELGDSALYLCASSLGALTYNEQFFGPGTRLTVL.

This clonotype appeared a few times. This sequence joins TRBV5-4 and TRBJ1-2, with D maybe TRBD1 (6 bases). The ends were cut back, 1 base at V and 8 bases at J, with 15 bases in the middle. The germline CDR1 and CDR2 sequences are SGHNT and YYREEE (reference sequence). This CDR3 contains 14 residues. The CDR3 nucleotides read TGTGCCAGCAGCTTGAGGGGGTTGTTAACGGGCTACACCTTC. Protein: CASSLRGLLTGYTF.

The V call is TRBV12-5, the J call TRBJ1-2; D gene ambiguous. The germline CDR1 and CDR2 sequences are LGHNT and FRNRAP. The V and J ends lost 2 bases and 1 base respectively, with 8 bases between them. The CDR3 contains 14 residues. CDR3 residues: CASGLNPNNYGYTF. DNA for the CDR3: TGTGCTAGTGGTTTGAATCCTAATAACTATGGCTACACCTTC.

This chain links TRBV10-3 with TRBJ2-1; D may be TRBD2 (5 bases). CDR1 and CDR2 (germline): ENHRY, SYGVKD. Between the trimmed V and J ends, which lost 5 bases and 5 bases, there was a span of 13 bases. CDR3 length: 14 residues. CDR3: CAISLDYRNNEQFF. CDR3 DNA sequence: TGTGCCATCAGTCTAGACTACCGAAACAATGAGCAGTTCTTC.

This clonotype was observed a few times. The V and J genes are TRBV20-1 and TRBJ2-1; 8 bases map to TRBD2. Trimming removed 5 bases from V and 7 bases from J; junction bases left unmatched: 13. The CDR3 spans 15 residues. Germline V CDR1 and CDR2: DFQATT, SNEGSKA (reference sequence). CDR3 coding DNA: TGCAGTGCTGTGAAGTTAGCGGGAACGTCAAATGAGCAGTTCTTC. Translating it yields CSAVKLAGTSNEQFF.

This CDR3 reads CSAASLAGGSYNEQFF. The CDR3 coding sequence is TGCAGTGCCGCCTCACTAGCGGGGGGCTCCTACAATGAGCAGTTCTTC. This chain connects TRBV20-1 to TRBJ2-1; TRBD2 agrees at 12 bases. The CDR3 is 16 amino acids. Trimming removed 6 bases from V and 0 bases from J; junction bases left unmatched: 6. Germline CDR1 reads DFQATT; CDR2 reads SNEGSKA (reference sequence).

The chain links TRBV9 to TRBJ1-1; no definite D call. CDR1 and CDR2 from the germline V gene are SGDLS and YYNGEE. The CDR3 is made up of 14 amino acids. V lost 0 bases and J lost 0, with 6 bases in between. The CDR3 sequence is CASSVEPMNTEAFF. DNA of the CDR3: TGTGCCAGCAGCGTAGAACCGATGAACACTGAAGCTTTCTTT.

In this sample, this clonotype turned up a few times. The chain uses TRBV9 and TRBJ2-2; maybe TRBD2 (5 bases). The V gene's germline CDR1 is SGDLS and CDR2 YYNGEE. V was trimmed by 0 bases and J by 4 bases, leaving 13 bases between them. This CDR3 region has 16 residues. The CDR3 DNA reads TGTGCCAGCAGCGTAGACTCGCGGGCGTCCACCGGGGAGCTGTTTTTT. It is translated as CASSVDSRASTGELFF.

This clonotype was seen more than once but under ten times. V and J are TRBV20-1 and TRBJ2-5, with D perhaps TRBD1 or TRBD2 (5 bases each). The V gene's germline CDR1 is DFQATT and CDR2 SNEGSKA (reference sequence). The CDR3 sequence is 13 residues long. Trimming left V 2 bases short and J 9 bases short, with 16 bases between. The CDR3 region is CSARSQGPPAQYF. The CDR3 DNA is TGCAGTGCTAGATCCCAGGGACCACCGGCCCAGTACTTC.

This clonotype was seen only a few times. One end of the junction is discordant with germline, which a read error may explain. The CDR3 is CASSQDIGSSTDTQYF. The CDR3, as DNA: TGCGCCAGCAGCCAAGATATCGGTTCTAGCACAGATACGCAGTATTTT. The rearrangement links TRBV4-2 to TRBJ2-3; D not certain. The CDR3 length is 16 residues. Germline values: CDR1 LGHNA, CDR2 YNFKEQ.

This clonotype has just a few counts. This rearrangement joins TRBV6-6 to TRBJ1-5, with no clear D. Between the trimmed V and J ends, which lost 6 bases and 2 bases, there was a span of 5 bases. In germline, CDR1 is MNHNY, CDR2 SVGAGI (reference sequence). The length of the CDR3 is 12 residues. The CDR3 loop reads CASRVRNQPQHF. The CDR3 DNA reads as TGTGCCAGCAGGGTGCGCAATCAGCCCCAGCATTTT.